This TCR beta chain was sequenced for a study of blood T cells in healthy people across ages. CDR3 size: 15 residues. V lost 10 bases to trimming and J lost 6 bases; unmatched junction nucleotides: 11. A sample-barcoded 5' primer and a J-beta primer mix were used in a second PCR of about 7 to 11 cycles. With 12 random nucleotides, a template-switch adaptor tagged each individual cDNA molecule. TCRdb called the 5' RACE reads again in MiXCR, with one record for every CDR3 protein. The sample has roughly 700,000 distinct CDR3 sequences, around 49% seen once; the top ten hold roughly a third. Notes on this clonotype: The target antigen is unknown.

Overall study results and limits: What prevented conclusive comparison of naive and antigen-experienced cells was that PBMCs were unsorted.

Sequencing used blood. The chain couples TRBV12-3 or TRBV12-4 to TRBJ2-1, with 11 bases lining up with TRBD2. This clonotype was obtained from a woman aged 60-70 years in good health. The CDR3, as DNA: TGTGCCAACCGGTTAGCGGGAGGGGCCGGCAATGAGCAGTTCTTC. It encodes CANRLAGGAGNEQFF.